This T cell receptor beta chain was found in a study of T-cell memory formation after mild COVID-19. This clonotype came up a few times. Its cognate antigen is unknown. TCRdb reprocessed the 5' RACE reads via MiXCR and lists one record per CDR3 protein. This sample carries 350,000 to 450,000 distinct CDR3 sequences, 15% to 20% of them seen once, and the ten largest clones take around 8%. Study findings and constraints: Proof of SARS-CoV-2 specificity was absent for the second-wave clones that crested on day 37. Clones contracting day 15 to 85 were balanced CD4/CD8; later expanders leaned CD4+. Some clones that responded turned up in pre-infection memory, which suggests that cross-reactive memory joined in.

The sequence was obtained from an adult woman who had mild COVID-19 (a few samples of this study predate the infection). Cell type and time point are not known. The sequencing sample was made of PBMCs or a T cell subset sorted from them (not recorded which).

CDR3: CATSQNRGKGATDTQYF. In nucleotides, the CDR3 is TGTGCCACCAGCCAGAACAGGGGGAAGGGGGCCACAGATACGCAGTATTTT. V usage is TRBV24-1 and J usage is TRBJ2-3; 8 bases fit TRBD1. J was trimmed by 2 bases and V by 7 bases; bases with no gene match: 13. There are 17 residues in the CDR3. Germline values: CDR1 KGHDR, CDR2 SFDVKD.